The present TCR beta chain was sequenced within a study of cytomegalovirus exposure and HLA in healthy donors. Trimming stripped 7 bases from V and 3 bases from J, with 6 bases between. CDR1 is MDHEN, CDR2 SYDVKM, per germline. This CDR3 is 11 amino acids long. Amplification used 60 Vbeta primers and 13 Jbeta primers. Method: immunoSEQ multiplex PCR; TCRdb's copy keeps in-frame clones and lacks some. Of some 100,000 clones detected, roughly 70% appear once; the ten largest clones hold roughly a tenth. The source material was PBMCs. The TCR comes from a man aged 45-65 years in good health and CMV-seronegative. This chain uses TRBV28 with TRBJ1-2; unclear D gene. The CDR3 here is CASTGDYGYTF. The CDR3 nucleotides read TGTGCCAGCACCGGGGACTATGGCTACACCTTC.